Listed here are 31 T cell receptor beta chains from one sample, sequenced in a study of early T cells in non-severe SARS-CoV-2 infection. TCRdb itself ran the 5' RACE reads through MiXCR, one entry per CDR3 protein. Of about 32,000 distinct CDR3 sequences in the sample, less than 6.5% are singletons; the top ten hold about 3.5%. Input material: whole blood. Receptors were obtained from an adult who was a healthcare worker with PCR-confirmed SARS-CoV-2 infection or an uninfected control (not recorded which).

This clonotype appeared a few times. The chain employs TRBV15 and TRBJ2-1, with TRBD2 matching 10 bases. Unmatched junction bases numbered 12, after V lost 0 bases and J lost 10 bases. This CDR3 region has 17 residues. Per the germline V gene, CDR1 is LNHNV and CDR2 is YYDKDF (reference sequence). The CDR3 sequence: CATSRDLALAGVVEQFF. The CDR3 nucleotides read TGTGCCACCAGCAGAGATCTGGCGCTAGCGGGAGTAGTCGAGCAGTTCTTC. The complete variable domain, with remaining parts taken from reference TRBV15 and TRBJ2-1, reads DAMVIQNPRYQVTQFGKPVTLSCSQTLNHNVMYWYQQKSSQAPKLLFHYYDKDFNNEADTPDNFQSRRPNTSFCFLDIRSPGLGDTAMYLCATSRDLALAGVVEQFFGPGTRLTVL.

This clonotype has just a few counts. Sequence at one end of the junction differs from germline and may be a read error. This rearrangement joins TRBV7-2 to TRBJ2-1; D unclear. This CDR3 comprises 13 residues. Germline lookup yields CDR1 SGHTA and CDR2 FQGNSA. The DNA for the CDR3 is TGTGTCAGCAGCTTGGGCGACTTTAGGGAGCAGTTCTTC. This gives the protein CVSSLGDFREQFF.

The table lists this clonotype with a few counts. The chain has TRBV28 and TRBJ2-1, with 7 bases identical to TRBD2. This CDR3 contains 16 residues. The ends lost 2 bases at V and 0 bases at J; junction bases unmatched: 4. In germline, CDR1 is MDHEN, CDR2 SYDVKM. CDR3 region: CASSLTGLDSYNEQFF. The DNA for the CDR3 is TGTGCCAGCAGTTTAACCGGACTAGACTCCTACAATGAGCAGTTCTTC. Variable domain in full (rest from reference TRBV28 and TRBJ2-1): DVKVTQSSRYLVKRTGEKVFLECVQDMDHENMFWYRQDPGLGLRLIYFSYDVKMKEKGDIPEGYSVSREKKERFSLILESASTNQTSMYLCASSLTGLDSYNEQFFGPGTRLTVL.

This clonotype was counted a few times. V usage is TRBV5-5 and J usage is TRBJ2-7, with TRBD1 identical over 9 bases. From germline, CDR1 is SGHKS and CDR2 YYEKEE (reference sequence). CDR3 length: 15 amino acids. The ends lost 4 bases at V and 3 bases at J; junction bases unmatched: 8. CDR3 sequence: CASSRLGQGDYEQYF. CDR3 bases: TGTGCCAGCAGCCGATTGGGACAGGGTGACTACGAGCAGTACTTC.

This clonotype has just a few counts. This sequence joins TRBV3-1 and TRBJ2-1; TRBD2 matches 12 bases. CDR1 LGHDT and CDR2 YNNKEL come from the germline V gene (reference sequence). Trimming cost V 1 base and J 2 bases; bases outside gene matches: 0. The CDR3 length is 16 residues. The CDR3, as DNA: TGTGCCAGCAGCCAAGGGACTAGCGGGGCCTACAATGAGCAGTTCTTC. It is translated as CASSQGTSGAYNEQFF.

The chain is built from TRBV6-2 or TRBV6-3 and TRBJ2-3; 9 nucleotides line up with TRBD2. Germline CDR1 reads MNHEY; CDR2 reads SVGEGT. This CDR3 has 14 amino acids. Trimming removed 6 bases from V and 6 bases from J; junction bases left unmatched: 7. CDR3 coding DNA: TGTGCCAGCAGGGGGACTAGCTGGAGGGATACGCAGTATTTT. Amino acids: CASRGTSWRDTQYF.

Only a few counts were recorded for this clonotype. This chain joins TRBV29-1 and TRBJ2-3; possibly TRBD1 for D (6 bases). The CDR3 is 15 amino acids. Germline CDR1 reads SQVTM; CDR2 reads ANQGSEA. Trimming stripped 0 bases from V and 2 bases from J, with 12 bases between. The CDR3 loop is CSVEEQGTTTDTQYF. DNA of the CDR3: TGCAGCGTTGAAGAGCAGGGGACAACCACAGATACGCAGTATTTT.

This clonotype was seen many times. In nucleotides, the CDR3 is TGTGCCAGCAGAGTTGGAGGGTTCTCTTCAGATACGCAGTATTTT. It specifies CASRVGGFSSDTQYF. J is TRBJ2-3 and V is TRBV6-2 or TRBV6-3; D might be TRBD2 (6 bases). Trimming cost V 6 bases and J 4 bases, with 17 bases left between them. Germline V gives CDR1 MNHEY, CDR2 SVGEGT. The length of the CDR3 is 15 residues.

This clonotype showed up just a few times. This chain connects TRBV4-2 to TRBJ1-6; D gene unclear. The CDR3 has 16 residues. V shed 0 bases and J shed 6 bases, with 12 bases lying between them. Germline V gene lookup returns CDR1 LGHNA and CDR2 YNFKEQ. CDR3 nucleotides: TGTGCCAGCAGCCAAGAATCGGGTAGGATTAATTCACCCCTCCACTTT. Translated: CASSQESGRINSPLHF.

In its sample, this clonotype was seen many times. V usage is TRBV4-2 and J usage is TRBJ2-5; 11 bases are shared with TRBD2. The J segment lost 4 bases and the V segment lost 0 bases, leaving 7 bases of the junction unmatched. This CDR3 spans 17 amino acids. Germline CDR1 is LGHNA and CDR2 is YNFKEQ. CDR3 in amino acids: CASSQDGTSGSGETQYF. DNA for the CDR3: TGTGCCAGCAGCCAAGATGGGACTAGCGGATCCGGAGAGACCCAGTACTTC.

This clonotype was observed at least ten times. The V gene is TRBV18, the J gene TRBJ2-1; the D is unclear. The germline V gene has CDR1 KGHSH and CDR2 LQKENI. There are 16 residues in the CDR3. The V end lost 2 bases, the J end lost 5 bases, and 16 bases lay between the germline ends. CDR3 loop: CASSPNRQPTHNEQFF. The CDR3 DNA follows: TGTGCCAGCTCACCAAATCGCCAACCTACCCACAATGAGCAGTTCTTC. The full variable domain, in which reference TRBV18 and TRBJ2-1 provide the parts outside the CDR3, is NAGVMQNPRHLVRRRGQEARLRCSPMKGHSHVYWYRQLPEEGLKFMVYLQKENIIDESGMPKERFSAEFPKEGPSILRIQQVVRGDSAAYFCASSPNRQPTHNEQFFGPGTRLTVL.

This clonotype has just a few counts. The rearrangement uses TRBV18 and TRBJ1-1; D gene unclear. CDR1 is KGHSH, CDR2 LQKENI, per germline. Trimming pared 2 bases from V and 1 base from J, leaving 5 bases between. There are 13 residues in the CDR3. The CDR3 sequence is CASSPTPNTEAFF. In DNA, the CDR3 is TGTGCCAGCTCACCAACCCCGAACACTGAAGCTTTCTTT.

The chain recombines TRBV5-1 with TRBJ2-3; TRBD2 is a possible D gene (6 bases). The germline V gene has CDR1 SGHRS and CDR2 YFSETQ. The CDR3 is made up of 13 amino acids. V lost 0 bases and J 15 bases, leaving 17 bases between the germline ends. CDR3 region: CASSLAGRSGFYF. The CDR3 DNA reads as TGCGCCAGCAGCTTGGCCGGAAGGAGCGGGTTCTATTTT.

For the CDR3, the DNA is TGTGCCAGCAGCCAAGATGCAGGGAGGGAGCAGTACTTC. As protein: CASSQDAGREQYF. The chain has TRBV4-2 and TRBJ2-7; weak D call: TRBD2 (6 bases). Germline-derived CDR1 and CDR2 are LGHNA and YNFKEQ. The CDR3 spans 13 residues. Trimming removed 0 bases from V and 7 bases from J, with 10 bases in between.

This clonotype came up many times. The genes are TRBV28 and TRBJ2-7; D gene unclear. The CDR3 contains 14 residues. CDR1 MDHEN and CDR2 SYDVKM come from the germline V gene. V gave up 2 bases and J gave up 3 bases, with 11 bases separating them. The CDR3 here is CASSLIRQSYEQYF. In DNA form, the CDR3 reads TGTGCCAGCAGTTTAATAAGGCAGAGCTACGAGCAGTACTTC. Using reference TRBV28 and TRBJ2-7 for the parts outside the CDR3, the full variable domain is DVKVTQSSRYLVKRTGEKVFLECVQDMDHENMFWYRQDPGLGLRLIYFSYDVKMKEKGDIPEGYSVSREKKERFSLILESASTNQTSMYLCASSLIRQSYEQYFGPGTRLTVT.

This clonotype was seen ten or more times. A read error may produce the germline difference seen at one junction end. The chain combines TRBV4-3 with TRBJ2-7; a possible D gene is TRBD1 (6 bases). This CDR3 spans 14 amino acids. The germline V gene encodes CDR1 LGHNA and CDR2 YSLEER. The CDR3 sequence is CASSQEQGLYEQYF. The CDR3 nucleotides read TGCGCCAGCAGTCAAGAACAGGGCCTCTACGAGCAGTACTTC.

This clonotype is medium-sized (0.01 to 0.1%). The V and J genes are TRBV7-2 and TRBJ2-7, with 15 bases fitting TRBD2. The CDR3 has 16 residues. CDR1 SGHTA and CDR2 FQGNSA come from the germline V gene. V lost 5 bases to trimming and J lost 2 bases; unmatched junction nucleotides: 4. The CDR3 nucleotides are TGTGCCAGCAGCCCGGGACTAGCGGGAGGTACCTACGAGCAGTACTTC. As protein: CASSPGLAGGTYEQYF.

This clonotype is medium-sized in the sample. This chain uses TRBV12-3 or TRBV12-4 with TRBJ2-1, with D perhaps being TRBD1 or TRBD2 (6 bases each). The CDR3 is 15 amino acids. V lost 7 bases and J lost 4, with 17 bases in between. The CDR3 DNA is TGTGCCAGCACCGCGAGGAGGGGGGTATACAATGAGCAGTTCTTC. Amino acid sequence: CASTARRGVYNEQFF.

This clonotype was detected many times. The chain combines TRBV12-5 with TRBJ2-5; possibly TRBD1 for D (5 bases). The CDR3 has 18 residues. The germline V gene has CDR1 LGHNT and CDR2 FRNRAP. The ends were cut back, 3 bases at V and 2 bases at J, with 22 bases in the middle. The CDR3 reads CASGLGADGSIFQETQYF. The CDR3 region has the DNA TGTGCTAGTGGTTTAGGGGCAGACGGAAGTATTTTTCAAGAGACCCAGTACTTC. Drawing the rest from reference TRBV12-5 and TRBJ2-5, the complete variable domain is DARVTQTPRHKVTEMGQEVTMRCQPILGHNTVFWYRQTMMQGLELLAYFRNRAPLDDSGMPKDRFSAEMPDATLATLKIQPSEPRDSAVYFCASGLGADGSIFQETQYFGPGTRLLVL.

The table lists this clonotype with many counts. The V call is TRBV9, the J call TRBJ1-2; 8 positions match TRBD1. Trimming at V came to 3 bases and at J to 7 bases, leaving 8 bases not matched to a gene. Per the germline V gene, CDR1 is SGDLS and CDR2 is YYNGEE. This CDR3 contains 14 residues. In DNA form, the CDR3 reads TGTGCCAGCAGCGCAGACAGGGGAGCTGGTGGCTACACCTTC. Encoded protein: CASSADRGAGGYTF.

In this sample, this clonotype is medium-sized. This chain connects TRBV6-2 or TRBV6-3 to TRBJ1-1; D not certain. This CDR3 is 14 amino acids long. The germline V gene has CDR1 MNHEY and CDR2 SVGEGT. Trimming removed 2 bases at V and 2 bases at J, with 9 bases between. The CDR3 loop is CASSYQSSNTEAFF. The CDR3 nucleotides are TGTGCCAGCAGTTACCAGTCTTCCAACACTGAAGCTTTCTTT.

A few counts support this clonotype. This chain joins TRBV11-2 and TRBJ1-6; D is undetermined. The CDR3 loop spans 15 amino acids. V was clipped by 5 bases and J by 14 bases, with 22 bases between them. Germline CDR1 and CDR2: SGHAT and FQNNGV. The CDR3, as DNA: TGTGCCAGCAGCACCCTGGGCAGTGACCGATTCACCCTCCACTTT. Residues: CASSTLGSDRFTLHF.

This clonotype showed up just a few times. The chain couples TRBV7-2 to TRBJ2-2, with D uncertain. Trimming removed 2 bases at V and 2 bases at J, with 6 bases between. The CDR3 totals 14 residues. The germline CDR1 and CDR2 sequences are SGHTA and FQGNSA. The CDR3: CASSLSYNTGELFF. CDR3 nucleotide sequence: TGTGCCAGCAGCTTATCTTACAACACCGGGGAGCTGTTTTTT.

The table lists this clonotype with many counts. The gene calls are TRBV5-1 and TRBJ2-1, with 7 nucleotides matching TRBD2. After removal of 0 bases from V and 7 bases from J, the junction contained 4 bases not matched to a gene. This CDR3 spans 14 amino acids. Per the germline V gene, CDR1 is SGHRS and CDR2 is YFSETQ. The DNA of the CDR3 is TGCGCCAGCAGCTTGGTAGGTAGCGGGAATGAGCAGTTCTTC. It translates to CASSLVGSGNEQFF. The variable domain in full, completed from reference TRBV5-1 and TRBJ2-1, reads KAGVTQTPRYLIKTRGQQVTLSCSPISGHRSVSWYQQTPGQGLQFLFEYFSETQRNKGNFPGRFSGRQFSNSRSEMNVSTLELGDSALYLCASSLVGSGNEQFFGPGTRLTVL.

This clonotype was recorded many times. Here the CDR3 reads CASRRTDNQPQHF. As DNA, the CDR3 is TGTGCCAGCAGAAGGACAGACAATCAGCCCCAGCATTTT. The V and J genes are TRBV28 and TRBJ1-5; tentative D call: TRBD1 (6 bases). The length of the CDR3 is 13 residues. V was pared by 6 bases and J by 3 bases, with 9 bases between. Germline V lookup: CDR1 MDHEN, CDR2 SYDVKM.

The chain recombines TRBV7-9 with TRBJ2-1; possible D gene TRBD2, 6 bases. Deletions cut 3 bases from V and 0 bases from J, with 18 bases between. The V gene's germline CDR1 is SEHNR and CDR2 FQNEAQ (reference sequence). The CDR3 is made up of 18 amino acids. In DNA form, the CDR3 reads TGTGCCAGCAGCTTGGGACTCCGCGGGCAGAGCTCCTACAATGAGCAGTTCTTC. Translating gives CASSLGLRGQSSYNEQFF. The complete variable domain, with remaining parts taken from reference TRBV7-9 and TRBJ2-1, reads DTGVSQNPRHKITKRGQNVTFRCDPISEHNRLYWYRQTLGQGPEFLTYFQNEAQLEKSRLLSDRFSAERPKGSFSTLEIQRTEQGDSAMYLCASSLGLRGQSSYNEQFFGPGTRLTVL.

A few counts support this clonotype. V is TRBV28 and J is TRBJ2-7; 7 bases align to TRBD1. V lost 5 bases, J lost 2 bases, and 6 bases stayed unmatched. Germline V CDR1 and CDR2: MDHEN, SYDVKM. The CDR3 runs to 14 residues. This CDR3 reads CASSPTGAPYEQYF. CDR3 sequence (DNA): TGTGCCAGCAGTCCAACAGGGGCACCCTACGAGCAGTACTTC.

This clonotype was counted ten times or more. This rearrangement joins TRBV7-8 to TRBJ1-4; D uncertain. Trimming removed 1 base from V and 0 bases from J, with 6 bases in between. CDR3 size: 15 residues. The germline gives CDR1 SGHVS, CDR2 FQNEAQ. The CDR3 here is CASSLGETTNEKLFF. The CDR3 region has the DNA TGTGCCAGCAGCTTAGGGGAGACAACTAATGAAAAACTGTTTTTT.

This clonotype was seen only a few times. The chain carries TRBV7-3 and TRBJ2-6, with a possible D match to TRBD1 (5 bases). Germline values: CDR1 SGHTA, CDR2 FQGTGA. The CDR3 is 17 residues long. V lost 4 bases and J 0 bases, leaving 13 bases between the germline ends. For the CDR3, the DNA is TGTGCCAGCAGCTACGACAGTGTCACCTCTGGGGCCAACGTCCTGACTTTC. Encoded protein: CASSYDSVTSGANVLTF.

This clonotype was counted at least ten times. V and J are TRBV12-3 or TRBV12-4 and TRBJ2-5, with 7 bases fitting TRBD1. The CDR3 has 14 amino acids. The ends lost 10 bases at V and 4 bases at J; junction bases unmatched: 12. The CDR3 sequence: CANTPRGSGETQYF. DNA of the CDR3: TGTGCCAACACCCCCAGGGGGTCTGGAGAGACCCAGTACTTC.

The gene calls are TRBV7-9 and TRBJ2-7; no definite D call. Trimming took 5 bases from V and 2 from J, leaving 7 bases between them. This CDR3 spans 12 amino acids. The germline gives CDR1 SEHNR, CDR2 FQNEAQ (reference sequence). The CDR3 region has the DNA TGTGCCAGCAGCACTGCCGCCTACGAGCAGTACTTC. Amino acids: CASSTAAYEQYF.